The TCR beta chain described here comes from a study of blood T cells in healthy people across ages. All donors came from Russia, were Caucasian and healthy, and spanned ages roughly 6 to 95. Study-wide results and limits: When set beside aged donors, long-lived donors presented more naive CD4+ cells and higher diversity. Naive T cell percentage by flow cytometry tracked strongly with beta diversity.

The second PCR ran about 7 to 12 cycles with a sample-barcoded 5' primer and J-beta primers. Every single cDNA molecule received a tag from a template-switch adaptor with 12 random nucleotides. TCRdb called the 5' RACE reads again in MiXCR, with one record for every CDR3 protein. Here the sample spans approximately 1.5 million distinct CDR3 sequences, approximately 32% being singletons. As for this clonotype: Its antigen remains unknown.

Unmatched junction bases numbered 7, after V lost 0 bases and J lost 3 bases. Germline V lookup: CDR1 ENHRY, CDR2 SYGVKD. The CDR3 totals 18 residues. Sequences were obtained from blood. The TCR comes from a woman in her thirties in good health. The genes are TRBV10-3 and TRBJ2-7; 14 bases agree with TRBD2. The CDR3 nucleotides are TGTGCCATCAGTGAGTCCCTGGGACTAGCGGGGGCGGTCTACGAGCAGTACTTC. It translates to CAISESLGLAGAVYEQYF.